Sequencing of this T cell receptor beta chain was carried out in a study of cytomegalovirus exposure and HLA in healthy donors. General study findings and limits: Altogether, 160 or so TCR beta chains were recorded as cytomegalovirus-associated.

The germline gives CDR1 MNHNS, CDR2 SASEGT. V lost 6 bases to trimming and J lost 5 bases; unmatched junction nucleotides: 3. This CDR3 is 13 amino acids long. This table comes from immunoSEQ multiplex PCR, and its TCRdb copy is limited to in-frame clones, with some not included. The sample has 85,000 to 120,000 clones, approximately 90% seen once. A note on this clone: Antigen: not known.

Specimen: PBMCs. The sequence came from a woman aged 18-29 years in good health and CMV-seropositive. The J gene is TRBJ1-4, the V gene TRBV6-1, with 7 bases fitting TRBD1. The CDR3 DNA sequence: TGTGCCAGCAGGGAGACAGGGAATGAAAAACTGTTTTTT. Amino acids: CASRETGNEKLFF.